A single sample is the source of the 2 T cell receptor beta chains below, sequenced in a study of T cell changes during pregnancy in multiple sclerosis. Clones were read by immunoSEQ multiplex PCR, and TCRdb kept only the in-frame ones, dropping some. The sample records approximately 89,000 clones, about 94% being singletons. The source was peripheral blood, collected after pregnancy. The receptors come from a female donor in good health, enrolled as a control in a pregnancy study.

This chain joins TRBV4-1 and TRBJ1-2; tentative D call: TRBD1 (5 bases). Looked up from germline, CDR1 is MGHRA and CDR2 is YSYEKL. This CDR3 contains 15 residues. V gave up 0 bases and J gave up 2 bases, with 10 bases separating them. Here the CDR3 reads CASSQDKGNNYGYTF. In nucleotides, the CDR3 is TGCGCCAGCAGCCAAGATAAGGGGAACAACTATGGCTACACCTTC.

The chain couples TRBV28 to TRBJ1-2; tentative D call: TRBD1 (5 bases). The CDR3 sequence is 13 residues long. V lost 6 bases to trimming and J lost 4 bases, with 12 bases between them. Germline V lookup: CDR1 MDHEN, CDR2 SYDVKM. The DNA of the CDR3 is TGTGCCAGCAGCCCCGTGGGGCTCTATGGCTACACCTTC. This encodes CASSPVGLYGYTF.